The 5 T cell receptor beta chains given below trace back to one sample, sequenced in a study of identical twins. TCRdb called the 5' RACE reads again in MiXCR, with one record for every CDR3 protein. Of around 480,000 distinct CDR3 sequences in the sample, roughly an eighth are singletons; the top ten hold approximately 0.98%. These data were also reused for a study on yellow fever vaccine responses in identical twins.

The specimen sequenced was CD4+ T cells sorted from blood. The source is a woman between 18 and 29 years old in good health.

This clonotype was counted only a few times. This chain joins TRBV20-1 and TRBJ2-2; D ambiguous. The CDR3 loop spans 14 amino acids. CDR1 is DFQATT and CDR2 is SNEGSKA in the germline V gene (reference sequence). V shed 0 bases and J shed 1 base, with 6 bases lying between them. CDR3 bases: TGCAGTGCTAGAGATGTGGGGAACACCGGGGAGCTGTTTTTT. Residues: CSARDVGNTGELFF.

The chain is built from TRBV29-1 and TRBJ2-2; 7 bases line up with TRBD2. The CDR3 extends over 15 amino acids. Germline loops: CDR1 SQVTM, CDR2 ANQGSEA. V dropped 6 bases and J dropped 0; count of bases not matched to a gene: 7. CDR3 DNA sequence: TGCAGCGTGGTAGGCGGGAGCGCGAACACCGGGGAGCTGTTTTTT. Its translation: CSVVGGSANTGELFF.

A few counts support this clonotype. CDR3 protein: CSVAGTSDSYNEQFF. DNA for the CDR3: TGCAGCGTAGCCGGGACTAGCGACTCCTACAATGAGCAGTTCTTC. The rearrangement links TRBV29-1 to TRBJ2-1; TRBD2 matches 10 bases. The CDR3 contains 15 residues. J was trimmed by 0 bases and V by 6 bases; bases with no gene match: 5. CDR1 is SQVTM, CDR2 ANQGSEA, per germline.

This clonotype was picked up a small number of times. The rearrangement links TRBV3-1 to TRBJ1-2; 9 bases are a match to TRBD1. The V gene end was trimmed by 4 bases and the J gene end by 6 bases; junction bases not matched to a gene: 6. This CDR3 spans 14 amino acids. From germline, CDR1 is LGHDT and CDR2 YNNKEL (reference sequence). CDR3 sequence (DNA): TGTGCCAGCAGCCCCCGGGACAGGGACGATGGCTACACCTTC. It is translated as CASSPRDRDDGYTF.

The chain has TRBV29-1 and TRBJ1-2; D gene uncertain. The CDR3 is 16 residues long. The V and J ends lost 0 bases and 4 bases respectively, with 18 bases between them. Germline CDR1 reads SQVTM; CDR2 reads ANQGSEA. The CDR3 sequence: CSVEDRGWEGSYGYTF. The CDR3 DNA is TGCAGCGTTGAAGATAGAGGCTGGGAAGGGAGCTATGGCTACACCTTC. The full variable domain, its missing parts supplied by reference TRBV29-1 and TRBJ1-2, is SAVISQKPSRDICQRGTSLTIQCQVDSQVTMMFWYRQQPGQSLTLIATANQGSEATYESGFVIDKFPISRPNLTFSTLTVSNMSPEDSSIYLCSVEDRGWEGSYGYTFGSGTRLTVV.